This T cell receptor (beta chain) appears in the sequencing data of a study of T cells after yellow fever vaccination. V lost 5 bases and J lost 5, with 13 bases in between. Germline assignment: CDR1 MNHEY and CDR2 SMNVEV (reference sequence). CDR3 length equals 13 residues. With regard to this clonotype: Its antigen is as yet unknown.

Study findings and constraints: It was the secondary response that reached its peak faster, day 5 versus 15, but it was weaker. Repertoires obtained by FACS sorting could include abundant clonotypes that entered as contaminants from the bulk population. Overall, a small share of clonotypes was seen in both CD4 and CD8 compartments.

Each CDR3 protein gets one entry after TCRdb re-called the 5' RACE reads with MiXCR. Of 300,000 to 400,000 distinct CDR3 sequences in the sample, under 15% were seen once. The V and J genes are TRBV27 and TRBJ2-7; tentatively, D is TRBD2 (5 bases). The input for sequencing was CD4+ T cells sorted from PBMCs, taken 15 days after the yellow fever booster vaccination. The source is a man aged 18 to 30 who received the YFV17D yellow fever vaccine. CDR3 in amino acids: CASSGWAGHEQYF. As DNA, the CDR3 is TGTGCCAGCAGTGGGTGGGCGGGCCACGAGCAGTACTTC.